A selection of T cell receptor beta chains follows, all from one sample in a study of blood T cell repertoires in COVID-19. Profiling relied on immunoSEQ multiplex PCR, and the TCRdb table lists in-frame clones only, not all of them. Here the sample spans 200,000 to 250,000 clones, about 85% being singletons. Sequences were obtained from peripheral blood. The receptors derive from a woman younger than 35 who had recovered from COVID-19. Each CDR3 is given with its conserved first and last residue. Fields, in order: V gene, clone size, J gene, CDR3 length, D gene, CDR3 protein, CDR3 DNA. A D gene is named only where the DNA matches it firmly. Clone size is given for some rows only: seen once, a few or many times, or a class if the clone is expanded.

>TRBV7-9|-|TRBJ1-2|15|-
CASSLVGALLYGYTF
TGTGCCAGCAGCTTGGTGGGGGCCCTACTCTATGGCTACACCTTC
>TRBV11-2|-|TRBJ2-4|18|TRBD2
CASSEIPTRLAGKNIQYF
TGTGCCAGCAGCGAAATACCCACCAGACTAGCGGGAAAAAACATTCAGTACTTC
>TRBV29-1|-|TRBJ1-5|13|-
CSVGRDGNQPQHF
TGCAGCGTTGGCAGGGATGGTAATCAGCCCCAGCATTTT
>TRBV5-1|-|TRBJ2-1|12|-
CASSLNSDEQFF
TGCGCCAGCAGCTTGAACTCCGATGAGCAGTTCTTC
>TRBV5-1|once|TRBJ2-7|15|TRBD2
CASSLIKREPYEQYF
TGCGCCAGCAGCTTGATCAAGCGGGAGCCCTACGAGCAGTACTTC
>TRBV4-3|-|TRBJ1-4|15|-
CASSQVAGVREKLFF
TGCGCCAGCAGCCAGGTTGCCGGGGTACGCGAAAAACTGTTTTTT
>TRBV2|-|TRBJ2-7|11|-
CASTQGSEQYF
TGTGCCAGCACTCAGGGGAGCGAGCAGTACTTC
>TRBV10-1|-|TRBJ1-2|13|TRBD1
CASSPDRGNGYTF
TGCGCCAGCAGCCCCGACAGGGGGAATGGCTACACCTTC
>TRBV4-3|-|TRBJ2-1|16|TRBD2
CASSQDIEAGGKGEFF
TGCGCCAGCAGCCAAGATATAGAAGCGGGAGGGAAGGGAGAGTTCTTC
>TRBV27|-|TRBJ1-1|16|-
CASSLRGGGLNTEAFF
TGTGCCAGCAGCCTAAGGGGAGGGGGACTGAACACTGAAGCTTTCTTT
>TRBV9|-|TRBJ2-7|15|-
CASSQTADSSYEQYF
TGTGCCAGCAGCCAAACCGCGGACAGTTCCTACGAGCAGTACTTC
>TRBV3-1/TRBV3-2|-|TRBJ2-7|14|TRBD2
CASSPGTSGYEQYF
TGTGCCAGCAGCCCCGGGACTAGCGGCTACGAGCAGTACTTC
>TRBV5-1|-|TRBJ2-1|16|-
CASSLESGPLYNEQFF
TGCGCCAGCAGCTTGGAGTCAGGGCCCTTGTACAATGAGCAGTTCTTC
>TRBV25-1|-|TRBJ1-4|16|-
CASSEFGGTPNEKLFF
TGTGCCAGCAGTGAATTTGGGGGGACGCCTAATGAAAAACTGTTTTTT
>TRBV5-1|-|TRBJ2-5|17|-
CASSFLSLGGRIATQYF
TGCGCCAGCAGCTTCTTATCCCTGGGGGGGCGGATTGCGACCCAGTACTTC
>TRBV24-1|-|TRBJ1-2|13|-
CATSRTETYGYTF
TGTGCCACCAGTAGGACAGAAACCTATGGCTACACCTTC
>TRBV5-5|once|TRBJ1-1|19|-
CASSLVGRRGGGENTEAFF
TGTGCCAGCAGCTTGGTGGGGCGGCGGGGAGGGGGTGAGAACACTGAAGCTTTCTTT
>TRBV27|-|TRBJ2-3|17|TRBD2
CASKLLAGGLSTDTQYF
TGTGCCAGCAAACTACTAGCGGGAGGCTTAAGCACAGATACGCAGTATTTT
>TRBV15|-|TRBJ2-1|16|TRBD2
CATKLTIAGGQDEQFF
TGTGCCACCAAATTGACTATAGCGGGAGGGCAGGATGAGCAGTTCTTC
>TRBV30|-|TRBJ2-5|15|-
CAWSQGQGHQETQYF
TGTGCCTGGAGTCAAGGGCAGGGGCACCAAGAGACCCAGTACTTC
>TRBV9|-|TRBJ2-7|16|-
CATTGKRGGEVYEQYF
TGTGCCACCACGGGGAAACGCGGAGGGGAGGTCTACGAGCAGTACTTC
>TRBV27|-|TRBJ1-4|13|-
CASSLDAGEKLFF
TGTGCCAGCAGTTTGGATGCAGGAGAAAAACTGTTTTTT
>TRBV4-3|-|TRBJ2-1|15|-
CASSQEVAIYNEQFF
TGCGCCAGCAGCCAAGAGGTAGCGATCTACAATGAGCAGTTCTTC
>TRBV6-2/TRBV6-3|-|TRBJ2-5|17|TRBD1
CASSYSWTGVSQETQYF
TGTGCCAGCAGTTACTCATGGACAGGGGTGTCCCAAGAGACCCAGTACTTC